One and the same sample provided the 25 T cell receptor beta chains below, sequenced in a study of shared clonotypes between healthy human individuals. TCRdb's copy holds only in-frame clones and misses some; the assay was immunoSEQ multiplex PCR. Of about 490,000 clones listed, 76% are singletons. The sequencing input was PBMCs. Receptor source: a middle-aged woman in good health. Some clones in this sample may be carry-over from other donors' samples.

Remarks on this clone: This CDR3 is also generated by other DNA sequences in the sample. The chain employs TRBV19 and TRBJ1-5; D uncertain. The CDR3 is 14 residues long. Trimming cost V 3 bases and J 4 bases, with 10 bases left between them. The germline V gene has CDR1 LNHDA and CDR2 SQIVND (reference sequence). DNA of the CDR3: TGTGCCAGTAGTATGCGATCGGGGAATCAGCCCCAGCATTTT. It codes for CASSMRSGNQPQHF.

The chain combines TRBV5-4 with TRBJ2-2; 10 bases match TRBD1. CDR1 is SGHNT, CDR2 YYREEE, per germline (reference sequence). The V and J ends lost 3 bases and 6 bases, in that order; junction bases with no gene match: 8. The CDR3 is 16 amino acids. This CDR3 is CASSSRTGGPPGELFF. CDR3 DNA: TGTGCCAGCAGCTCTCGGACAGGGGGACCCCCCGGGGAGCTGTTTTTT.

This clone appeared once. The chain carries TRBV19 and TRBJ1-4; D gene unclear. Germline V gives CDR1 LNHDA, CDR2 SQIVND (reference sequence). The CDR3 is 11 amino acids. The V end was cut by 6 bases, the J end by 11 bases, with 10 bases between. CDR3 amino acids: CASRGQGKLFF. CDR3 in DNA: TGTGCCAGTAGGGGCCAAGGGAAACTGTTTTTT.

CDR3 protein: CASSSLAGGLMWETQYF. In nucleotides, the CDR3 is TGTGCCAGCAGCTCACTAGCGGGAGGCCTCATGTGGGAGACCCAGTACTTC. This chain joins TRBV11-2 and TRBJ2-5; 12 nucleotides agree with TRBD2. Germline CDR1 SGHAT, CDR2 FQNNGV. This CDR3 region has 17 residues. V trimming: 4 bases; J trimming: 5 bases; junction bases outside the gene matches: 11.

This clone was seen a few times. This rearrangement joins TRBV28 to TRBJ2-7; 8 bases are shared with TRBD2. CDR3 length equals 16 residues. Germline CDR1 MDHEN, CDR2 SYDVKM. The V segment lost 5 bases and the J segment 3 bases; nucleotides outside the gene matches: 12. The CDR3 spells CASSPVPGLDSYEQYF. Here the CDR3 DNA reads TGTGCCAGCAGTCCCGTCCCGGGACTAGATAGCTACGAGCAGTACTTC.

As for this clone: Since a much larger clone is just one base distant, this may be a read error. The chain recombines TRBV30 with TRBJ2-2; D remains ambiguous. The CDR3 length is 13 residues. CDR1 is GTSNPN and CDR2 is SVGIG in the germline V gene (reference sequence). V lost 8 bases, J lost 2 bases, and 12 bases lay in between. DNA of the CDR3: TGTGCCCAGAAGTGGCTTAACACCGGGGAGCTGTTTTTT. Protein: CAQKWLNTGELFF.

The V gene is TRBV14, the J gene TRBJ2-3; 10 bases fit TRBD2. CDR1 and CDR2 (germline): SGHDN, FVKESK. Trimming cost V 1 base and J 8 bases; bases outside gene matches: 15. The CDR3 has 18 amino acids. The CDR3 protein is CASSQGLAGASTWTTQYF. CDR3 coding DNA: TGTGCCAGCAGCCAAGGTCTAGCGGGAGCCAGCACGTGGACTACGCAGTATTTT.

The J gene is TRBJ2-3, the V gene TRBV5-4; D unclear. Deletions cut 4 bases from V and 4 bases from J, with 10 bases between. The germline V gene has CDR1 SGHNT and CDR2 YYREEE (reference sequence). The CDR3 sequence is 13 residues long. CDR3 sequence: CASSQTPPDTQYF. CDR3 sequence (DNA): TGTGCCAGCAGCCAGACCCCCCCAGATACGCAGTATTTT. The complete variable domain, with remaining parts taken from reference TRBV5-4 and TRBJ2-3, reads ETGVTQSPTHLIKTRGQQVTLRCSSQSGHNTVSWYQQALGQGPQFIFQYYREEENGRGNFPPRFSGLQFPNYSSELNVNALELDDSALYLCASSQTPPDTQYFGPGTRLTVL.

On this clone itself: A single base separates this from a much larger clone, so it may be a read error. Other nucleotide sequences in the sample specify the same CDR3. This chain links TRBV28 with TRBJ1-1; D is ambiguous. CDR1 is MDHEN, CDR2 SYDVKM, per germline. Trimming left V 1 base short and J 1 base short, with 1 base between. The CDR3 loop spans 12 amino acids. The CDR3: CASSLSNTEAFF. CDR3 DNA sequence: TGTGCCAGCAGTTTATCGAACACTGAAGCTTTCTTT.

The chain recombines TRBV7-3 with TRBJ2-1, with 7 nucleotides matching TRBD1. This CDR3 is 14 amino acids long. The germline CDR1 and CDR2 sequences are SGHTA and FQGTGA. Trimming cost V 5 bases and J 4 bases; bases outside gene matches: 5. CDR3 coding DNA: TGTGCCAGCAGCCCCGGGACAGAGTACAATGAGCAGTTCTTC. Its translation is CASSPGTEYNEQFF.

This chain links TRBV27 with TRBJ2-7; D is perhaps TRBD2 (6 bases). The CDR3 is made up of 14 amino acids. Germline loops: CDR1 MNHEY, CDR2 SMNVEV (reference sequence). Trimming took 9 bases from V and 0 from J, leaving 15 bases between them. CDR3 loop: CASTEGFPSYEQYF. As DNA, the CDR3 is TGTGCCAGTACGGAGGGCTTCCCCTCCTACGAGCAGTACTTC.

The V call is TRBV2, the J call TRBJ2-2; D call uncertain. Germline V gene data show CDR1 as SNHLY and CDR2 as FYNNEI. V lost 8 bases and J 6 bases, leaving 16 bases between the germline ends. The CDR3 runs to 14 residues. CDR3 DNA sequence: TGTGCCAGCCTTCCCCCTTATGAGCCCGGGGAGCTGTTTTTT. It yields the protein CASLPPYEPGELFF.

The V gene is TRBV2, the J gene TRBJ2-7; 8 bases agree with TRBD1. Trimming cost V 5 bases and J 0 bases; bases outside gene matches: 6. CDR1 SNHLY and CDR2 FYNNEI come from the germline V gene. The CDR3 loop spans 15 amino acids. CDR3 bases: TGTGCCAGCAGTACAGACAGGGGACTCTCCTACGAGCAGTACTTC. Translating it yields CASSTDRGLSYEQYF.

Points on this clone: A much bigger clone sits one base away, suggesting this may be a read error. The rearrangement joins TRBV29-1 to TRBJ1-1; D unclear. In germline, CDR1 is SQVTM, CDR2 ANQGSEA. The CDR3 length is 13 residues. The V gene lost 3 bases and the J gene lost 6 bases, with 14 bases spanning the gap. The CDR3 bases are TGCAGCGTTGAGAGTCCGAGAAGGGCTGAAGCTTTCTTT. Encoded protein: CSVESPRRAEAFF.

At least ten counts were recorded for this clone. J is TRBJ2-3 and V is TRBV4-1; 14 bases are a match to TRBD2. J was trimmed by 4 bases and V by 5 bases; bases with no gene match: 8. CDR3 length: 17 amino acids. Germline V lookup: CDR1 MGHRA, CDR2 YSYEKL. Here the CDR3 DNA reads TGCGCCAGCAGCTCTGGGACTAGCGGGAGTTGGGCAGATACGCAGTATTTT. Translating gives CASSSGTSGSWADTQYF.

V usage is TRBV11-3 and J usage is TRBJ1-2, with 8 bases that match TRBD1. The J segment lost 7 bases and the V segment lost 1 base, leaving 11 bases of the junction unmatched. The CDR3 is 16 amino acids. Germline V gene lookup returns CDR1 SGHNT and CDR2 YENEEA. The CDR3 loop reads CASSLGTTGAMGGYTF. The CDR3 DNA reads as TGTGCCAGCAGCTTAGGAACGACAGGGGCAATGGGTGGCTACACCTTC.

As to this clone: The junction and the germline gene differ at one end; a read error may be behind it. The genes are TRBV6-6 and TRBJ2-4; D call uncertain. The CDR3 is 12 amino acids. Germline V lookup: CDR1 MNHNY, CDR2 SVGAGI (reference sequence). In nucleotides, the CDR3 is TGTGCCAGCAGTAACTCCAAAAACATTCAGTACTTC. It encodes CASSNSKNIQYF.

This sequence joins TRBV18 and TRBJ1-5; D not certain. The CDR3 loop spans 13 amino acids. Germline V CDR1 and CDR2: KGHSH, LQKENI. V lost 3 bases, J lost 3 bases, and 6 bases lay in between. CDR3 bases: TGTGCCAGCTCACCCGACACCAATCAGCCCCAGCATTTT. Encoded protein: CASSPDTNQPQHF.

This chain uses TRBV5-1 with TRBJ1-1, with 7 bases identical to TRBD1. V shed 2 bases, J shed 4 bases, and the junction held 8 bases outside the gene matches. Germline values: CDR1 SGHRS, CDR2 YFSETQ. This CDR3 spans 15 amino acids. This chain's CDR3 is CASSFLPGTVTEAFF. CDR3 nucleotides: TGCGCCAGCAGCTTTCTTCCCGGGACAGTCACTGAAGCTTTCTTT.

The chain carries TRBV27 and TRBJ2-2, with 7 bases that match TRBD2. CDR3 length: 14 residues. Germline lookup yields CDR1 MNHEY and CDR2 SMNVEV (reference sequence). The ends lost 8 bases at V and 0 bases at J; junction bases unmatched: 3. CDR3 bases: TGTGCCAGCTTAGGACTAGCGAACACCGGGGAGCTGTTTTTT. Translated: CASLGLANTGELFF.

V is TRBV2 and J is TRBJ1-1; D may be TRBD1 (5 bases). Germline CDR1 reads SNHLY; CDR2 reads FYNNEI. The CDR3 is 10 residues long. V lost 8 bases to trimming and J lost 8 bases, with 9 bases between them. The CDR3, as DNA: TGTGCCAGCGGGGGGGGAGAAGCTTTCTTT. Translation: CASGGGEAFF. Drawing the rest from reference TRBV2 and TRBJ1-1, the complete variable domain is EPEVTQTPSHQVTQMGQEVILRCVPISNHLYFYWYRQILGQKVEFLVSFYNNEISEKSEIFDDQFSVERPDGSNFTLKIRSTKLEDSAMYFCASGGGEAFFGQGTRLTVV.

The genes are TRBV18 and TRBJ1-3; no reliable D call. Trimming removed 2 bases at V and 0 bases at J, with 14 bases between. CDR3 length: 17 residues. CDR1 KGHSH and CDR2 LQKENI come from the germline V gene. CDR3 bases: TGTGCCAGCTCACCAAACCAGGTGCCGTTCTCTGGAAACACCATATATTTT. Translated, it gives CASSPNQVPFSGNTIYF.

J is TRBJ2-1 and V is TRBV7-3; TRBD2 matches 15 bases. The CDR3 is 16 amino acids. V shed 5 bases, J shed 6 bases, and the junction held 5 bases outside the gene matches. Germline assignment: CDR1 SGHTA and CDR2 FQGTGA. The CDR3 loop is CASSPGTSGRINEQFF. CDR3 nucleotide sequence: TGTGCCAGCAGCCCCGGGACTAGCGGGAGGATCAATGAGCAGTTCTTC.

The rearrangement links TRBV5-1 to TRBJ2-7; TRBD1 matches at 8 bases. This CDR3 is built from 14 residues. With V trimmed by 3 bases and J by 6 bases, 8 bases remained unmatched. Germline loops: CDR1 SGHRS, CDR2 YFSETQ. The CDR3: CASSSGPGGAEQYF. The DNA for the CDR3 is TGCGCCAGCAGCTCCGGCCCAGGGGGCGCCGAGCAGTACTTC.

J is TRBJ2-2 and V is TRBV5-1, with D uncertain. The germline V gene has CDR1 SGHRS and CDR2 YFSETQ. Trimming pared 0 bases from V and 3 bases from J, leaving 9 bases between. The CDR3 consists of 15 residues. In DNA form, the CDR3 reads TGCGCCAGCAGCTTGGCCGGGCGCGACACCGGGGAGCTGTTTTTT. It yields the protein CASSLAGRDTGELFF.